The 2 T cell receptor beta chains below all came from one sample that was sequenced in a study of T-cell memory formation after mild COVID-19. TCRdb used MiXCR to reprocess the 5' RACE reads, holding one entry per CDR3 protein. The sample contains a few hundred thousand distinct CDR3 sequences, 15% to 20% of which appear only once. Specimen: PBMCs or a T cell subset sorted from them (not recorded which). The source of these receptors is a man younger than 30 who had mild COVID-19 (a few samples of this study predate the infection). Cell type and time point are not known.

The V call is TRBV18, the J call TRBJ1-1; D is unresolved. CDR3 length: 15 amino acids. Germline V CDR1 and CDR2: KGHSH, LQKENI. Between the trimmed V and J ends, which lost 3 bases and 0 bases, there was a span of 11 bases. CDR3 sequence: CASSPELRLNTEAFF. In DNA, the CDR3 is TGTGCCAGCTCACCGGAGTTACGGTTGAACACTGAAGCTTTCTTT.

Only a few counts were recorded for this clonotype. V gene TRBV27 combines with J gene TRBJ2-3; 7 bases are shared with TRBD1. After removal of 2 bases from V and 1 base from J, the junction contained 3 bases not matched to a gene. The length of the CDR3 is 15 residues. The V gene's germline CDR1 is MNHEY and CDR2 SMNVEV (reference sequence). The chain's CDR3 is CASSLRGTGTDTQYF. For the CDR3, the DNA is TGTGCCAGCAGTTTAAGGGGGACAGGCACAGATACGCAGTATTTT.